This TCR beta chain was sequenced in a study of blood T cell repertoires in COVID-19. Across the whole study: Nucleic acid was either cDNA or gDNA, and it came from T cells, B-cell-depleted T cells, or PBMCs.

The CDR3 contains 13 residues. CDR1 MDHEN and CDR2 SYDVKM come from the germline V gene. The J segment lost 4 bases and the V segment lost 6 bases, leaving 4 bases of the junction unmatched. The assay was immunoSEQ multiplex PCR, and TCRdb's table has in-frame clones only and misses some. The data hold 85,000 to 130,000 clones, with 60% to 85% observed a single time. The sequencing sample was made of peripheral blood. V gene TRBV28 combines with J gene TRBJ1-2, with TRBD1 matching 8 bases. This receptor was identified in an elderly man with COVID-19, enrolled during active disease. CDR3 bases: TGTGCCAGCAGCCGGACAGGGTTCTATGGCTACACCTTC. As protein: CASSRTGFYGYTF.